These T cell receptor beta chains were read from a single sample in a study of blood T cell repertoires in COVID-19. Sequenced by immunoSEQ multiplex PCR; TCRdb stores in-frame clones only, minus some. In the table there are 250,000 to 400,000 clones, around 90% of which are singletons. The sequencing input was peripheral blood. These receptors all stem from a woman between 25 and 40 years old with COVID-19, enrolled during active disease. CDR3s include the opening cysteine and the closing phenylalanine or tryptophan. D genes are given only for firm matches. Clone sizes are given selectively: once, few, many, or a class where the clone is expanded.

d_call	v_call	j_call	clone_size	cdr3_aa	cdr3_nt
-	TRBV25-1	TRBJ1-6	-	CASRDRRQLHF	TGTGCCAGCAGAGATCGGAGACAGCTCCACTTT
-	TRBV24-1	TRBJ2-1	-	CATSDLSREQFF	TGTGCCACCAGTGATTTGTCTAGGGAGCAGTTCTTC
-	TRBV6-5	TRBJ1-5	-	CASSNSNQPQHF	TGTGCCAGTTCAAATAGCAATCAGCCCCAGCATTTT
TRBD1	TRBV5-1	TRBJ1-4	-	CASSPLGTGGHEKLFF	TGCGCCAGCAGCCCGCTAGGGACAGGCGGGCACGAAAAACTGTTTTTT
TRBD2	TRBV9	TRBJ2-1	-	CASSFGTRNNEQFF	TGTGCCAGCAGCTTCGGGACTAGAAACAATGAGCAGTTCTTC
TRBD1	TRBV7-8	TRBJ2-3	-	CASSLRDSLISTDTQYF	TGTGCCAGCAGCCTCCGGGACAGCTTAATCAGCACAGATACGCAGTATTTT
-	TRBV20-1	TRBJ1-1	-	CSASPGEGYGTEAFF	TGCAGTGCTAGTCCCGGGGAGGGTTATGGCACTGAAGCTTTCTTT
-	TRBV4-1	TRBJ1-5	-	CASSQEPGPGNQPQHF	TGCGCCAGCAGCCAAGAGCCCGGTCCTGGCAATCAGCCCCAGCATTTT
TRBD1	TRBV2	TRBJ1-6	-	CASTLDRGQSPLHF	TGTGCCAGCACCTTGGACAGGGGGCAGTCACCCCTCCACTTT
TRBD1	TRBV19	TRBJ2-2	-	CASTRTGANTGELFF	TGTGCCAGTACCCGGACAGGGGCAAACACCGGGGAGCTGTTTTTT
TRBD2	TRBV7-6	TRBJ2-7	-	CASSLEREGQGRQYF	TGTGCCAGCAGCTTAGAGCGGGAGGGCCAGGGTAGGCAGTACTTC
-	TRBV19	TRBJ1-1	-	CASSIVSNTEAFF	TGTGCCAGTAGTATAGTGAGCAACACTGAAGCTTTCTTT
TRBD2	TRBV3-1/TRBV3-2	TRBJ2-3	-	CAASPGGRARTDTQYF	TGTGCCGCATCCCCGGGGGGGAGGGCCCGGACAGATACGCAGTATTTT
-	TRBV2	TRBJ1-2	-	CASYRGYGYTF	TGTGCCAGCTATCGCGGCTATGGCTACACCTTC
TRBD1	TRBV3-1/TRBV3-2	TRBJ1-4	-	CASSQKTGENEKLFF	TGTGCCAGCAGCCAAAAGACAGGGGAAAATGAAAAACTGTTTTTT
TRBD2	TRBV29-1	TRBJ2-1	once	CSVGPSGPGNEQFF	TGCAGCGTTGGGCCTAGCGGCCCCGGGAATGAGCAGTTCTTC
TRBD1	TRBV5-6	TRBJ1-2	-	CASSLRTGGYTNYGYTF	TGTGCCAGCAGCTTGAGAACAGGGGGCTATACTAACTATGGCTACACCTTC
TRBD1	TRBV19	TRBJ2-7	-	CASGQAYEQYF	TGTGCCAGCGGACAGGCCTACGAGCAGTACTTC
TRBD1	TRBV2	TRBJ1-4	-	CASSESGGVEKLFF	TGTGCCAGCAGTGAGTCAGGGGGCGTTGAAAAACTGTTTTTT
-	TRBV5-5	TRBJ1-1	-	CASSLGLDSLNTEAFF	TGTGCCAGCAGCTTGGGGTTGGACAGTCTGAACACTGAAGCTTTCTTT
TRBD2	TRBV19	TRBJ2-2	once	CASRATGAGAGELFF	TGTGCCAGTAGAGCTACTGGCGCGGGAGCCGGGGAGCTGTTTTTT
TRBD2	TRBV6-6	TRBJ2-3	-	CASSPGRSGTSGRASTDTQYF	TGTGCCAGCAGCCCAGGAAGGTCCGGGACTAGCGGGAGGGCAAGCACAGATACGCAGTATTTT
TRBD1	TRBV11-2	TRBJ1-6	-	CASSLRGDSYNSPLHF	TGTGCCAGCAGCTTAAGAGGGGACAGCTATAATTCACCCCTCCACTTT
-	TRBV6-5	TRBJ2-2	-	CASSRVVNGELFF	TGTGCCAGCAGTCGTGTCGTTAACGGGGAGCTGTTTTTT
TRBD1	TRBV9	TRBJ2-3	-	CASSFGQGAFVDTQYF	TGTGCCAGCAGCTTTGGACAGGGGGCATTTGTAGATACGCAGTATTTT
TRBD2	TRBV5-1	TRBJ2-2	-	CASSLAQTSGGELFF	TGCGCCAGCAGCTTGGCGCAGACTAGCGGCGGGGAGCTGTTTTTT
-	TRBV6-5	TRBJ1-1	-	CATSPLGGDGAFF	TGTGCTACTAGTCCCTTGGGCGGTGATGGGGCTTTCTTT
-	TRBV10-3	TRBJ2-7	-	CATSPGASGTYEQYF	TGTGCCACGTCCCCGGGGGCTAGCGGAACCTACGAGCAGTACTTC
TRBD2	TRBV7-2	TRBJ2-3	-	CAGGTSGTDTQYF	TGTGCGGGGGGGACTAGCGGCACAGATACGCAGTATTTT
TRBD2	TRBV11-2	TRBJ2-1	-	CASSLWTSGNPTGNEQFF	TGTGCCAGCAGCCTCTGGACTAGCGGGAACCCGACGGGCAATGAGCAGTTCTTC
-	TRBV28	TRBJ2-2	-	CASSLGLGELFF	TGTGCCAGCAGTTTGGGCCTCGGGGAGCTGTTTTTT
-	TRBV27	TRBJ2-4	-	CASSLLSPGLGIQYF	TGTGCCAGCAGTTTATTGTCCCCGGGACTGGGCATTCAGTACTTC
TRBD2	TRBV9	TRBJ2-2	-	CASSLTGTSGSTGELFF	TGTGCCAGCAGCCTTACCGGGACTAGCGGGAGCACCGGGGAGCTGTTTTTT
-	TRBV2	TRBJ1-1	-	CASSEQAGVNTEAFF	TGTGCCAGCAGTGAACAAGCCGGGGTGAACACTGAAGCTTTCTTT
TRBD1	TRBV16	TRBJ1-5	-	CASTDRGDSNQPQHF	TGTGCCAGCACCGACAGGGGGGATAGCAATCAGCCCCAGCATTTT
-	TRBV6-1	TRBJ2-7	-	CASSDLHGGSSYEQYF	TGTGCCAGCAGTGACCTACACGGGGGAAGCTCCTACGAGCAGTACTTC
-	TRBV27	TRBJ1-1	-	CASRPLRGTLLNTEAFF	TGTGCCAGCAGACCCCTCCGGGGGACCCTGTTGAACACTGAAGCTTTCTTT
-	TRBV4-2	TRBJ1-4	-	CASSPSQKQGTNEKLFF	TGTGCCAGCAGTCCATCTCAGAAACAGGGCACTAATGAAAAACTGTTTTTT
-	TRBV11-2	TRBJ2-7	-	CASSSLKSYEQYF	TGTGCCAGCAGCTCCCTAAAATCCTACGAGCAGTACTTC
-	TRBV9	TRBJ2-1	-	CASSASWGAYNEQFF	TGTGCCAGCAGCGCAAGTTGGGGGGCCTACAATGAGCAGTTCTTC
-	TRBV5-1	TRBJ1-2	-	CASSLEGEYGYTF	TGCGCCAGCAGCTTGGAAGGGGAATATGGCTACACCTTC
-	TRBV19	TRBJ2-6	-	CASSMAQGSGANVLTF	TGTGCCAGTAGTATGGCTCAGGGCTCAGGGGCCAACGTCCTGACTTTC
TRBD2	TRBV2	TRBJ2-2	-	CASSESSGRSVGTGELFF	TGTGCCAGCAGTGAGAGTAGCGGGAGAAGTGTTGGTACCGGGGAGCTGTTTTTT
TRBD2	TRBV24-1	TRBJ2-1	-	CATVAGANDNEQFF	TGTGCCACCGTAGCGGGAGCTAACGACAATGAGCAGTTCTTC
TRBD1	TRBV6-5	TRBJ1-5	-	CASSYYRGQPQHF	TGTGCCAGCAGTTACTACAGGGGTCAGCCCCAGCATTTT
-	TRBV19	TRBJ1-5	once	CASSIETGRNQPQHF	TGTGCCAGTAGTATAGAGACAGGTCGAAATCAGCCCCAGCATTTT
-	TRBV5-6	TRBJ1-1	-	CASSRPQGENTEAFF	TGTGCCAGCAGCCGCCCCCAAGGAGAGAACACTGAAGCTTTCTTT
-	TRBV5-1	TRBJ2-7	few	CASSLQGAEQYF	TGCGCCAGCAGCTTACAGGGTGCCGAGCAGTACTTC
-	TRBV19	TRBJ1-1	-	CASSFSQGVAFF	TGTGCCAGTAGTTTCTCCCAAGGGGTGGCTTTCTTT
TRBD2	TRBV5-1	TRBJ2-1	-	CASSLDGGSSYNEQFF	TGCGCCAGCAGCTTGGACGGCGGGAGCTCCTACAATGAGCAGTTCTTC
-	TRBV28	TRBJ1-6	-	CASSFGRGFYNSPLHF	TGTGCCAGCAGTTTTGGCAGGGGATTTTATAATTCACCCCTCCACTTT
-	TRBV20-1	TRBJ2-3	once	CSASSGTPGGTDTQYF	TGCAGTGCTAGTTCAGGGACCCCGGGGGGCACAGATACGCAGTATTTT
-	TRBV27	TRBJ1-6	-	CASSLGAVPNSPLHF	TGTGCCAGCAGTTTAGGGGCTGTCCCCAATTCACCCCTCCACTTT
TRBD2	TRBV11-2	TRBJ2-1	-	CASSGGLAGLEQFF	TGTGCCAGCAGCGGTGGACTAGCGGGGCTGGAGCAGTTCTTC
TRBD1	TRBV5-1	TRBJ1-1	-	CASSWEQGRMAEAFF	TGCGCCAGCAGCTGGGAACAGGGGAGGATGGCTGAAGCTTTCTTT
-	TRBV19	TRBJ2-2	once	CASRTPHITGELFF	TGTGCCAGTAGAACACCACATATTACCGGGGAGCTGTTTTTT
TRBD2	TRBV6-5	TRBJ2-7	once	CASRISGSTYEQYF	TGTGCCAGCAGAATTAGCGGGTCGACCTACGAGCAGTACTTC